This T cell receptor beta chain emerged from a study of shared clonotypes between healthy human individuals. The study drew all its donors from Caucasian adults living in Nashville, Tennessee. In the authors' workflow: Without quality scores, immunoSEQ junctional reads could not be filtered like full-length reads. Assay: immunoSEQ multiplex PCR; the TCRdb copy retains only in-frame clones and omits some. The D gene and trimming were derived from the DNA, and the V and J assignments and clone size from that table. Of roughly 2 million clones in the sample, roughly 95% were seen once. Overall study results and limits: Between several donors, naive CD4 clonotypes were shared at a level of approximately 5%. Investigators collected only blood, and repertoires in tissues likely differ.

A remark on this clone: Its antigen is not identified.

The CDR3 covers 18 residues. CDR1 is LNHNV, CDR2 YYDKDF, per germline (reference sequence). V lost 0 bases to trimming and J lost 6 bases; unmatched junction nucleotides: 11. V gene TRBV15 combines with J gene TRBJ2-2; 9 bases agree with TRBD1. Material: naive CD4+ T cells sorted from blood. This sample's subset: CD45RA+ positively selected. The source of this sequence is a man aged 18 to 35 in good health. The CDR3: CATSRDSASRQGAGELFF. CDR3 DNA: TGTGCCACCAGCAGAGATTCCGCCTCACGACAGGGGGCCGGGGAGCTGTTTTTT.